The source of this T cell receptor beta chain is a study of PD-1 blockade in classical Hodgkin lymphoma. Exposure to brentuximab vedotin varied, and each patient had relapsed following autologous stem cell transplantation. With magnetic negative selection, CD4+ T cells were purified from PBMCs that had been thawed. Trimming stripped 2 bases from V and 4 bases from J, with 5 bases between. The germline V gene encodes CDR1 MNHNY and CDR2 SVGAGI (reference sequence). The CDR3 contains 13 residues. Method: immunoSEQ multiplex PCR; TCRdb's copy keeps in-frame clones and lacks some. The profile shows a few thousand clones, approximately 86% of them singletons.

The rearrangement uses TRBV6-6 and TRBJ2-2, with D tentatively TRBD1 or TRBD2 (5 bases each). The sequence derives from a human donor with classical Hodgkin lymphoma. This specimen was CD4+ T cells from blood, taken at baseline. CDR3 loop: CASSYGGTGELFF. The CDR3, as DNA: TGTGCCAGCAGTTACGGGGGCACCGGGGAGCTGTTTTTT.